These 23 T cell receptor beta chains originate from one sample sequenced in a study of human T cells and chemical hapten exposure. Time point of the sample: patch test 2, 6 weeks after DPC sensitization. Treatment defined: therapeutic diphenylcyclopropenone sensitization with weekly scalp DPC. TCRdb itself ran the RACE reads through MiXCR, one entry per CDR3 protein. The data show 65,000 to 100,000 distinct CDR3 sequences, more than 6.5% seen once. This sample comprised whole blood, obtained in connection with sensitization to the hapten diphenylcyclopropenone (DPC). The receptors here all came from a woman younger than 45 with alopecia areata. Some clones in this sample may be carry-over from other donors' samples.

This clonotype showed up just a few times. The chain recombines TRBV5-1 with TRBJ1-1; 7 bases are shared with TRBD1. The CDR3 extends over 15 amino acids. From germline, CDR1 is SGHRS and CDR2 YFSETQ. V lost 4 bases, J lost 4 bases, and 10 bases stayed unmatched. CDR3 amino acids: CASSKLQGGGTEAFF. CDR3 bases: TGCGCCAGCAGCAAGCTTCAGGGGGGAGGCACTGAAGCTTTCTTT.

This chain uses TRBV27 with TRBJ2-3, with D perhaps given as TRBD1 or TRBD2 (5 bases each). CDR3 length: 13 amino acids. With 1 base removed from V and 6 bases from J, the gap between germline ends came to 8 bases. CDR1 is MNHEY, CDR2 SMNVEV, per germline (reference sequence). Here the CDR3 DNA reads TGTGCCAGCAGTTTATGGGGCGGGGATACGCAGTATTTT. This translates into CASSLWGGDTQYF.

The chain has TRBV7-3 and TRBJ2-3; D unclear. V was cut by 5 bases and J by 0 bases, with 9 bases left in between. The CDR3 totals 14 residues. CDR1 is SGHTA, CDR2 FQGTGA, per germline. The CDR3 region is CASSRQTSTDTQYF. Here the CDR3 DNA reads TGTGCCAGCAGCCGCCAGACTAGCACAGATACGCAGTATTTT.

Worth noting for this clonotype: This could be a read error, since a much larger clone is one nucleotide away. This rearrangement joins TRBV12-3 or TRBV12-4 to TRBJ1-1; D not certain. Trimming cost V 6 bases and J 3 bases, with 14 bases left between them. This CDR3 comprises 14 residues. The CDR3 loop is CASSPNIDHTEAFF. Here the CDR3 DNA reads TGTGCCAGCAGCCCGAATATTGACCACACTGAAGCTTTCTTT.

This clonotype was counted many times. The chain links TRBV20-1 to TRBJ2-1; D assignment may be TRBD1 or TRBD2 (5 bases each). The CDR3 has 15 amino acids. The V gene lost 1 base and the J gene lost 4 bases, with 14 bases spanning the gap. Germline V gene lookup returns CDR1 DFQATT and CDR2 SNEGSKA (reference sequence). CDR3 in DNA: TGCAGTGCTAGAGGTCGGGACGGCCCGTACAATGAGCAGTTCTTC. Translating it yields CSARGRDGPYNEQFF.

This rearrangement joins TRBV2 to TRBJ1-1, with a tentative D call TRBD1 (5 bases). The germline CDR1 and CDR2 sequences are SNHLY and FYNNEI. CDR3 length equals 12 residues. With 5 bases removed from V and 8 bases from J, the gap between germline ends came to 12 bases. The chain's CDR3 is CASSTTGTEAFF. Here the CDR3 DNA reads TGTGCCAGCAGTACCACAGGAACCGAAGCTTTCTTT.

This clonotype was counted only a few times. The chain has TRBV12-3 or TRBV12-4 and TRBJ1-1; D remains ambiguous. The CDR3 contains 12 residues. V lost 6 bases, J lost 10 bases, and 15 bases lay in between. The CDR3 DNA sequence: TGTGCCAGCAGCCAGAACGAGAATACAGCTTTCTTT. Translated, it gives CASSQNENTAFF.

There are many counts of this clonotype. J is TRBJ2-5 and V is TRBV7-9; D could derive from TRBD1 or TRBD2 (5 bases each). The CDR3 consists of 15 residues. Trimming took off 5 bases at V and 3 bases at J, with 16 bases between the two ends. Germline V CDR1 and CDR2: SEHNR, FQNEAQ (reference sequence). As DNA, the CDR3 is TGTGCCAGCAGCCCGAAGCTGGGGCGGGAAGAGACCCAGTACTTC. As protein: CASSPKLGREETQYF.

In this sample, this clonotype turned up many times. The gene calls are TRBV20-1 and TRBJ2-7, with 8 positions matching TRBD1. Germline V gives CDR1 DFQATT, CDR2 SNEGSKA (reference sequence). The CDR3 is 14 residues long. Trimming removed 1 base from V and 1 base from J; junction bases left unmatched: 3. The CDR3: CSARGTGRSYEQYF. In DNA form, the CDR3 reads TGCAGTGCTAGAGGGACAGGGCGGTCCTACGAGCAGTACTTC.

This rearrangement joins TRBV12-3 or TRBV12-4 to TRBJ1-4; 9 bases agree with TRBD1. The ends lost 6 bases at V and 13 bases at J; junction bases unmatched: 12. The CDR3 contains 14 residues. CDR3 sequence reads: CASSPGTGSRLLFF. CDR3 DNA sequence: TGTGCCAGCAGCCCCGGGACAGGGTCTAGGTTACTGTTTTTT.

The chain employs TRBV5-1 and TRBJ2-3; the match to TRBD2 covers 10 bases. The CDR3 loop spans 15 amino acids. Germline lookup yields CDR1 SGHRS and CDR2 YFSETQ. The J segment lost 0 bases and the V segment lost 10 bases, leaving 8 bases of the junction unmatched. CDR3 coding DNA: TGCGCCTCTAAAGGACTAGCGGTTAGCACAGATACGCAGTATTTT. This translates into CASKGLAVSTDTQYF.

This clonotype was seen at least ten times. The J gene is TRBJ2-6, the V gene TRBV18; D may be TRBD1 (6 bases). The CDR3 loop spans 17 amino acids. Looked up from germline, CDR1 is KGHSH and CDR2 is LQKENI. V lost 6 bases and J 1 base, leaving 16 bases between the germline ends. DNA for the CDR3: TGTGCCAGCTCGACCGGGACACCTAATTCTGGGGCCAACGTCCTGACTTTC. This translates into CASSTGTPNSGANVLTF. Complete variable domain (other parts from reference TRBV18 and TRBJ2-6): NAGVMQNPRHLVRRRGQEARLRCSPMKGHSHVYWYRQLPEEGLKFMVYLQKENIIDESGMPKERFSAEFPKEGPSILRIQQVVRGDSAAYFCASSTGTPNSGANVLTFGAGSRLTVL.

This clonotype was recorded a few times. The rearrangement links TRBV7-9 to TRBJ2-3; 9 bases line up with TRBD1. The junction had 7 bases not matched to a gene; V was cut back by 5 bases and J by 4 bases. Germline-derived CDR1 and CDR2 are SEHNR and FQNEAQ (reference sequence). CDR3 length: 15 residues. The CDR3 loop reads CASSQGQGKPDTQYF. The CDR3 DNA is TGTGCCAGCAGCCAAGGACAGGGGAAACCAGATACGCAGTATTTT.

Ten or more counts support this clonotype. The chain uses TRBV7-9 and TRBJ2-6, with 9 bases aligning to TRBD1. CDR1 and CDR2 (germline): SEHNR, FQNEAQ (reference sequence). V was clipped by 6 bases and J by 3 bases; unmatched bases: 12. The CDR3 extends over 18 amino acids. Written as DNA, the CDR3 is TGTGCCAGCAGTAGGACAGGGGACTCCTTTTTTGGGGCCAACGTCCTGACTTTC. It translates to CASSRTGDSFFGANVLTF.

V usage is TRBV20-1 and J usage is TRBJ1-3; a weak D match, TRBD1 (5 bases). The CDR3 totals 13 residues. Germline V gene lookup returns CDR1 DFQATT and CDR2 SNEGSKA (reference sequence). V lost 1 base and J lost 2, with 6 bases in between. Here the CDR3 DNA reads TGCAGTGCTAGAGGAGGGGCTGGAAACACCATATATTTT. Translating it yields CSARGGAGNTIYF.

This clonotype was seen a few times. The chain combines TRBV30 with TRBJ2-1; no reliable D call. The CDR3 length is 11 residues. Trimming shortened V by 3 bases and J by 4 bases, and 4 bases separated the two germline ends. The V gene's germline CDR1 is GTSNPN and CDR2 SVGIG (reference sequence). The CDR3 bases are TGTGCCTGGAGGGAGTACAATGAGCAGTTCTTC. Amino acid sequence: CAWREYNEQFF.

This sequence joins TRBV29-1 and TRBJ2-1; D may match TRBD1 or TRBD2 (5 bases each). CDR3 size: 13 residues. Germline CDR1 SQVTM, CDR2 ANQGSEA. Trimming removed 3 bases at V and 6 bases at J, with 12 bases between. CDR3 residues: CSVEQGGGNEQFF. The CDR3 DNA follows: TGCAGCGTTGAGCAGGGTGGGGGCAATGAGCAGTTCTTC.

This clonotype has a count of ten or more. This chain joins TRBV7-9 and TRBJ2-3, with TRBD2 matching 13 bases. V lost 5 bases, J lost 2 bases, and 4 bases stayed unmatched. The CDR3 covers 16 residues. The V gene's germline CDR1 is SEHNR and CDR2 FQNEAQ (reference sequence). The CDR3 loop is CASSPGLAGVTDTQYF. The CDR3 DNA reads TGTGCCAGCAGCCCAGGACTAGCGGGGGTCACAGATACGCAGTATTTT.

This clonotype was picked up a small number of times. The chain is built from TRBV6-6 and TRBJ1-1; D remains unclear. Germline values: CDR1 MNHNY, CDR2 SVGAGI (reference sequence). The CDR3 is 14 residues long. Trimming cost V 6 bases and J 5 bases, with 16 bases left between them. As DNA, the CDR3 is TGTGCCAGCAGCTACCGACGGGAGGTGACTGAAGCTTTCTTT. Protein product: CASSYRREVTEAFF.

The V and J genes are TRBV5-1 and TRBJ1-5, with 8 nucleotides matching TRBD1. With V trimmed by 3 bases and J by 6 bases, 5 bases remained unmatched. CDR1 and CDR2 from the germline V gene are SGHRS and YFSETQ. CDR3 length: 14 residues. CDR3 DNA sequence: TGCGCCAGCAGCTGGACAGGGTTTGGTCAGCCCCAGCATTTT. This translates into CASSWTGFGQPQHF.

This clonotype was found many times. V is TRBV11-2 and J is TRBJ1-2; D is unresolved. The CDR3 is 14 residues long. Trimming shortened V by 0 bases and J by 6 bases, and 11 bases separated the two germline ends. Germline CDR1 reads SGHAT; CDR2 reads FQNNGV. The CDR3 DNA reads as TGTGCCAGCAGCTTAGATCTCCGCGTGGATGGCTACACCTTC. It specifies CASSLDLRVDGYTF.

In this sample, this clonotype turned up a few times. This rearrangement joins TRBV5-1 to TRBJ2-7, with TRBD2 matching 8 bases. This CDR3 contains 13 residues. J was trimmed by 1 base and V by 5 bases; bases with no gene match: 2. Looked up from germline, CDR1 is SGHRS and CDR2 is YFSETQ. The CDR3 nucleotides read TGCGCCAGCAGTCGGGGGGGATCCTACGAGCAGTACTTC. As protein: CASSRGGSYEQYF.

Regarding this clonotype: A clone one base away is much larger, so this may be a read error. V usage is TRBV29-1 and J usage is TRBJ1-1; the match to TRBD1 covers 8 bases. The germline V gene has CDR1 SQVTM and CDR2 ANQGSEA. The CDR3 length is 16 residues. The CDR3 sequence is CSVQDLLDRVNTEAFF. The CDR3 DNA sequence: TGCAGCGTTCAAGATCTACTGGACAGGGTGAACACTGAAGCTTTCTTT.